This record concerns one T cell receptor (beta chain) sequence. Its antigen is still unknown. The record originates from a study of T cells in narcolepsy. Points from the study as a whole: Healthy controls reportedly lacked the autoreactive clonotypes serially found in patients' blood. Autoreactive clone sequences were missing from some blood memory CD4+ repertoires.

The CDR3 length is 14 residues. Trimming removed 1 base at V and 4 bases at J, with 10 bases between. Per germline, CDR1 LNHDA and CDR2 SQIVND (reference sequence). Produced via immunoSEQ multiplex PCR; TCRdb's table is partial and in-frame only. The data show about 30,000 clones, with less than 90% seen just once and roughly 0.7% held by the top ten. The J gene is TRBJ1-1, the V gene TRBV19, with D unclear. The TCR sequence derives from a human donor in good health. The sequencing input was memory (CD45RA-) CD4+ T cells from blood. Written as DNA, the CDR3 is TGTGCCAGTAGTATAGGCGGCGCAGTCACTGAAGCTTTCTTT. This sequence encodes CASSIGGAVTEAFF. Together with reference TRBV19 and TRBJ1-1, the CDR3 gives the full variable domain: DGGITQSPKYLFRKEGQNVTLSCEQNLNHDAMYWYRQDPGQGLRLIYYSQIVNDFQKGDIAEGYSVSREKKESFPLTVTSAQKNPTAFYLCASSIGGAVTEAFFGQGTRLTVV.